The 7 T cell receptor beta chains below were found in one sample sequenced in a study of CD8 T cells in Susac syndrome. Reverse transcription used about 0.45 to 1 ug RNA and random hexamers. In TCRdb, the immunoSEQ multiplex PCR reads were re-called with MiXCR into one record per CDR3 protein. Of around 200,000 distinct CDR3 sequences in the sample, over 90% were seen once. Sequencing was carried out using CD8+ T cells from PBMCs. The receptors were sampled from a human donor with Susac syndrome.

The chain joins TRBV18 to TRBJ1-2; tentative D call: TRBD1 (5 bases). Deletions cut 6 bases from V and 2 bases from J, with 13 bases between. There are 14 residues in the CDR3. Germline V lookup: CDR1 KGHSH, CDR2 LQKENI. CDR3 coding DNA: TGTGCCAGCTCCCCCTCCGGGACGAACTATGGCTACACCTTC. Its translation is CASSPSGTNYGYTF.

The chain joins TRBV2 to TRBJ1-1; no firm D call. Trimming pared 9 bases from V and 6 bases from J, leaving 14 bases between. The germline V gene has CDR1 SNHLY and CDR2 FYNNEI. CDR3 size: 12 residues. CDR3: CASKNGRPEAFF. CDR3 in DNA: TGTGCCAGTAAAAACGGACGCCCTGAAGCTTTCTTT.

This chain joins TRBV30 and TRBJ1-1; maybe TRBD1 (6 bases). The CDR3 extends over 17 amino acids. The V and J ends lost 4 bases and 0 bases respectively, with 21 bases between them. In germline, CDR1 is GTSNPN, CDR2 SVGIG (reference sequence). CDR3 in amino acids: CAWITRDIPLMNTEAFF. Written as DNA, the CDR3 is TGTGCCTGGATTACCCGGGACATTCCACTTATGAACACTGAAGCTTTCTTT.

The chain has TRBV28 and TRBJ2-7; D not certain. Trimming cost V 4 bases and J 2 bases, with 6 bases left between them. Per germline, CDR1 MDHEN and CDR2 SYDVKM. This CDR3 has 12 amino acids. CDR3 in DNA: TGTGCCAGCAGTTACCCGGCCTACGAGCAGTACTTC. Translated, it gives CASSYPAYEQYF.

The CDR3 sequence: CASSQDIGSYGYTF. The CDR3 region has the DNA TGCGCCAGCAGCCAAGATATAGGATCCTATGGCTACACCTTC. The rearrangement links TRBV4-1 to TRBJ1-2, with D uncertain. Germline CDR1 and CDR2: MGHRA and YSYEKL. V lost 0 bases and J lost 4, with 9 bases in between. The CDR3 totals 14 residues.

The chain employs TRBV29-1 and TRBJ2-7, with D perhaps TRBD2 (5 bases). The CDR3 runs 10 residues. The germline V gene encodes CDR1 SQVTM and CDR2 ANQGSEA. Between the trimmed V and J ends, which lost 4 bases and 6 bases, there was a span of 7 bases. The CDR3 bases are TGCAGCGTTGTTGGGAGCGAGCAGTACTTC. Protein: CSVVGSEQYF.

The chain recombines TRBV11-1 with TRBJ1-2; D is possibly TRBD1 (6 bases). This CDR3 has 15 amino acids. Germline V gene data show CDR1 as SGHAT and CDR2 as FQDESV (reference sequence). Trimming stripped 0 bases from V and 3 bases from J, with 11 bases between. Here the CDR3 reads CASSLAAGVDYGYTF. The CDR3 nucleotides are TGTGCCAGCAGCTTAGCGGCAGGGGTCGACTATGGCTACACCTTC.